This T cell receptor (beta chain) comes out of a study of blood T cell repertoires in COVID-19. Looking at the study overall: COVID-19 samples from acute and convalescent phases originated in the United States, Italy and Spain. Sources were T cells, B-cell-depleted T cells, or PBMCs; the material itself was cDNA or gDNA.

Germline V CDR1 and CDR2: SEHNR, FQNEAQ (reference sequence). The CDR3 loop spans 15 amino acids. Trimming cost V 1 base and J 0 bases, with 7 bases left between them. Method: immunoSEQ multiplex PCR; TCRdb's copy keeps in-frame clones and lacks some. The table includes around 68,000 clones, roughly three quarters detected once. The TCR originated in a woman aged 45-65 years with acute or convalescent COVID-19. Sequencing was carried out using peripheral blood. The J gene is TRBJ1-3, the V gene TRBV7-9, with D possibly being TRBD1 (6 bases). The CDR3: CASSLVGGSGNTIYF. Here the CDR3 DNA reads TGTGCCAGCAGCTTAGTAGGGGGCTCTGGAAACACCATATATTTT.